This T cell receptor (beta chain) comes out of a study of blood T cell repertoires in COVID-19. Overall study: From the United States, Italy and Spain came samples of acute and convalescent COVID-19.

In the study's own analysis: Estimates of nucleated cell counts were drawn from the amplification of reference gene primers. The table came from immunoSEQ multiplex PCR; TCRdb's copy has only in-frame clones and leaves some out. V and J calls and clone size are those listed in that table; D and trimming were worked out from the DNA. The data show about 53,000 clones, roughly 89% seen once. Germline V CDR1 and CDR2: KGHSH, LQKENI. J lost 3 bases, V lost 3 bases, and 10 bases had no gene match. This CDR3 has 17 amino acids. The receptor comes from a man older than 75 with acute or convalescent COVID-19. Sequenced material: peripheral blood. V usage is TRBV18 and J usage is TRBJ2-2; 7 bases align to TRBD2. The CDR3 nucleotides read TGTGCCAGCTCACCGCTAGCGGAGGGGACCCACACCGGGGAGCTGTTTTTT. It encodes CASSPLAEGTHTGELFF.